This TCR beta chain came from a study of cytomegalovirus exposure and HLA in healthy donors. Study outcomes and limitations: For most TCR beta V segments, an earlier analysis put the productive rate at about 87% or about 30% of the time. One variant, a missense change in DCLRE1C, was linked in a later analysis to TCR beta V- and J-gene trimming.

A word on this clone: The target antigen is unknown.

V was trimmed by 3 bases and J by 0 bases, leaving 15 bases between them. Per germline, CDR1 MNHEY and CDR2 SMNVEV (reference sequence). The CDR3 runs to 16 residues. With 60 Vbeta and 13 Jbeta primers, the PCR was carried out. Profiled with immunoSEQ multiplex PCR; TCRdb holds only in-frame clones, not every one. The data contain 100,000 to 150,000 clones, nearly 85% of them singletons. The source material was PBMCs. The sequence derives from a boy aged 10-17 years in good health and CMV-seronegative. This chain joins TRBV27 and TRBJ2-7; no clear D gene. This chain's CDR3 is CASSFLGQASSYEQYF. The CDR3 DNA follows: TGTGCCAGCAGTTTTCTTGGGCAGGCCAGCTCCTACGAGCAGTACTTC.